The rows below give T cell receptor beta chains drawn from one sample of a study of long-term antiretroviral therapy in people with HIV. Here immunoSEQ multiplex PCR was the method, and the copy in TCRdb shows in-frame clones only, minus some. The data contain 22,000 or so clones, approximately 80% of them singletons. Sequenced here: unsorted PBMCs, sampled 5.9 years after starting antiretroviral therapy. These receptors originate from a man between 25 and 39 years old with HIV. The CDR3 runs from the conserved cysteine through the conserved F or W. A D gene is named only where the DNA matches it firmly. A row's size may be missing; if present it is once, few, many or a size class.

>TRBJ2-2|TRBV7-9|-|-
TGTGCCAGCAGCTTAGATTCCAACACCGGGGAGCTGTTTTTT
CASSLDSNTGELFF
>TRBJ1-5|TRBV5-1|-|-
TGCGCCAGCAGCTTGGAACCCGGGGTTATAGGGGAGCCCCAGCATTTT
CASSLEPGVIGEPQHF
>TRBJ2-5|TRBV4-1|-|-
TGCGCCAGCAGCCAACGACCGCCGGGGGTAGGAGAGACCCAGTACTTC
CASSQRPPGVGETQYF
>TRBJ2-7|TRBV7-2|-|TRBD2
TGTGCCAGCAGCTCCGAGAGCGGGAAAAACGAGCAGTACTTC
CASSSESGKNEQYF
>TRBJ2-3|TRBV28|-|-
TGTGCCAGCAGTTTCCCAGACAGGCCAGATACGCAGTATTTT
CASSFPDRPDTQYF
>TRBJ2-2|TRBV18|few|-
TGTGCCAGCTCACCCGACCAGAACGGGGAGCTGTTTTTT
CASSPDQNGELFF
>TRBJ1-4|TRBV4-3|-|-
TGCGCCAGCAGCCAAGATTTAAGGCCGGATGAAAAACTGTTTTTT
CASSQDLRPDEKLFF
>TRBJ1-3|TRBV6-5|-|-
TGTGCCAGCAGTTACTCGGGCGGCGTAAACACCATATATTTT
CASSYSGGVNTIYF
>TRBJ2-1|TRBV7-3|-|TRBD2
TGTGCCAGCAGCCCGCCGGAGGCGGGGGGCTCCTACAATGAGCAGTTCTTC
CASSPPEAGGSYNEQFF
>TRBJ2-2|TRBV7-2|-|-
TGTGCCAGCAGCGCGGGACAGTCGAGGACTGGGGAGCTGTTTTTT
CASSAGQSRTGELFF
>TRBJ1-3|TRBV27|few|-
TGTGCCAGCAGGGAAACCGGGACACTTTCTGGAAACACCATATATTTT
CASRETGTLSGNTIYF
>TRBJ2-3|TRBV5-4|-|-
TGTGCCAGCAGCCAAGCGTCAGGGAGGTTAGCAGATACGCAGTATTTT
CASSQASGRLADTQYF
>TRBJ1-3|TRBV28|-|TRBD1
TGTGCCAGCATAGAGGACCCCCGCAGGGGGTACTCTGGAAACACCATATATTTT
CASIEDPRRGYSGNTIYF
>TRBJ1-1|TRBV28|-|-
TGTGCCAGCGGCTCCCAGGGTAACACTGAAGCTTTCTTT
CASGSQGNTEAFF
>TRBJ2-3|TRBV4-1|once|TRBD2
TGCGCCAGCAGTGGGCTAGCGGGGGAGACAGATACGCAGTATTTT
CASSGLAGETDTQYF
>TRBJ2-2|TRBV4-2|-|TRBD1
TGTGCCAGCAGCCACCCCAGGACAGGGGGCCCCGGGGAGCTGTTTTTT
CASSHPRTGGPGELFF